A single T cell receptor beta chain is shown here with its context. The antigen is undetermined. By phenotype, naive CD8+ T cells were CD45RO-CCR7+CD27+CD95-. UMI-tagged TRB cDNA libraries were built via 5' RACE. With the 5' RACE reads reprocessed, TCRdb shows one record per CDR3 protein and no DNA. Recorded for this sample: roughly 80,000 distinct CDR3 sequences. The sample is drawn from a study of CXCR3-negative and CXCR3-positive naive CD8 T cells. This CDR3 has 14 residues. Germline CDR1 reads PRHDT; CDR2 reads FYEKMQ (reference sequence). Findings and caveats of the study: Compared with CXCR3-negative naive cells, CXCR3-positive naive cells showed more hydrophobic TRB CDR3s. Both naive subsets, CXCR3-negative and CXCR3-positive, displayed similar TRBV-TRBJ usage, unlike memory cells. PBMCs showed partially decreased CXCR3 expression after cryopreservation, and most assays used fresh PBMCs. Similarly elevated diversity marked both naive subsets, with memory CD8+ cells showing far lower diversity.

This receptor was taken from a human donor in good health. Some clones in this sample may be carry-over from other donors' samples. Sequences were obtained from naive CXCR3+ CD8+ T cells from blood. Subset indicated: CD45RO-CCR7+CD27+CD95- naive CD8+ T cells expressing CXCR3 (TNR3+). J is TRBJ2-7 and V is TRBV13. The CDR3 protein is CASSLGAISYEQYF.